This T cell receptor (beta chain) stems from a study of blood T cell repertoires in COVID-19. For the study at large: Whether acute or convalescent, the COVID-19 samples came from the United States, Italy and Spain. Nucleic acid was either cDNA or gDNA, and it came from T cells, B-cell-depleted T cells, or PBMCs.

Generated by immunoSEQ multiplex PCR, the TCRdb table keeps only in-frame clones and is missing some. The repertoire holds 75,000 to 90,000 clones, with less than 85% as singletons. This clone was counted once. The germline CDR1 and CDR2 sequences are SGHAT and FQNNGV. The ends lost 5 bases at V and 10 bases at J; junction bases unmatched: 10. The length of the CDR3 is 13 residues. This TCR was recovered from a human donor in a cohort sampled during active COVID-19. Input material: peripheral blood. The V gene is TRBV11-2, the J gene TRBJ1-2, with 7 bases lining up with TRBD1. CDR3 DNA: TGTGCCAGCAGCCCGAGGACAGGATTGGACTACACCTTC. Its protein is CASSPRTGLDYTF.